Listed below are T cell receptor beta chains from one sample, sequenced in a study of T cells in Graves' hyperthyroidism and ophthalmopathy. MiXCR was run by TCRdb on the multiplex PCR reads, yielding one entry per CDR3 protein. The sample has nearly 600,000 distinct CDR3 sequences, approximately 13% seen once. The specimen was blood. Receptor source: a woman between 25 and 40 years old with Graves' hyperthyroidism that later progressed to Graves' ophthalmopathy. Both conserved end residues are part of each CDR3. D genes are given only for firm matches. Where a row states a size, it is once, few, many or the class of an expanded clone; other rows omit it.

clone_size: few; j_call: TRBJ2-1; d_call: .; v_call: TRBV6-1; cdr3_aa: CASTRGGSYNEQFF; cdr3_nt: TGTGCCAGCACCAGGGGGGGTTCCTACAATGAGCAGTTCTTC
clone_size: many; j_call: TRBJ2-7; d_call: TRBD1; v_call: TRBV5-1; cdr3_aa: CASSSKPGQDYEQYF; cdr3_nt: TGCGCCAGCAGCTCCAAACCGGGACAGGACTACGAGCAGTACTTC
clone_size: .; j_call: TRBJ2-1; d_call: .; v_call: TRBV20-1; cdr3_aa: CSATPGNEQFF; cdr3_nt: TGCAGTGCCACCCCTGGTAATGAGCAGTTCTTC
clone_size: .; j_call: TRBJ1-2; d_call: .; v_call: TRBV28; cdr3_aa: CASSQDKGPTNYGYTF; cdr3_nt: TGTGCCAGCAGCCAGGACAAGGGGCCCACCAACTATGGCTACACCTTC
clone_size: .; j_call: TRBJ2-7; d_call: .; v_call: TRBV7-2; cdr3_aa: CASSLAGGVTYEQYF; cdr3_nt: TGTGCCAGCAGCCTGGCCGGCGGGGTAACCTACGAGCAGTACTTC
clone_size: many; j_call: TRBJ2-3; d_call: .; v_call: TRBV15; cdr3_aa: CATSRERAMGDTQYF; cdr3_nt: TGTGCCACCAGCAGAGAAAGGGCGATGGGAGATACGCAGTATTTT
clone_size: few; j_call: TRBJ2-7; d_call: .; v_call: TRBV9; cdr3_aa: CASSVLGLPEGEQYF; cdr3_nt: TGTGCCAGCAGCGTACTAGGCCTACCCGAGGGGGAGCAGTACTTC
clone_size: few; j_call: TRBJ1-1; d_call: .; v_call: TRBV20-1; cdr3_aa: CSARDGHLNTEAFF; cdr3_nt: TGCAGTGCTAGAGATGGACACCTGAACACTGAAGCTTTCTTT
clone_size: many; j_call: TRBJ1-5; d_call: .; v_call: TRBV28; cdr3_aa: CASSFSGRVRVSQPQHF; cdr3_nt: TGTGCCAGCAGTTTCTCGGGGCGAGTACGGGTTAGTCAGCCCCAGCATTTT
clone_size: .; j_call: TRBJ2-2; d_call: TRBD2; v_call: TRBV27; cdr3_aa: CASSLRRAGDGELFF; cdr3_nt: TGTGCCAGCAGTTTAAGGAGAGCGGGAGACGGGGAGCTGTTTTTT
clone_size: .; j_call: TRBJ2-1; d_call: TRBD2; v_call: TRBV7-3; cdr3_aa: CASSLYLAGVEEQFF; cdr3_nt: TGTGCCAGCAGCTTATATCTAGCGGGAGTTGAGGAGCAGTTCTTC
clone_size: many; j_call: TRBJ2-1; d_call: .; v_call: TRBV10-3; cdr3_aa: CAISESTSIEQFF; cdr3_nt: TGTGCCATCAGTGAGTCGACTAGTATTGAGCAGTTCTTC
clone_size: many; j_call: TRBJ2-7; d_call: .; v_call: TRBV18; cdr3_aa: CASSPRASSYEQYF; cdr3_nt: TGTGCCAGCTCACCTCGGGCTAGCAGCTACGAGCAGTACTTC
clone_size: few; j_call: TRBJ2-7; d_call: .; v_call: TRBV6-1; cdr3_aa: CASSEPYGGIYEQYF; cdr3_nt: TGTGCCAGCAGTGAACCCTACGGTGGGATCTACGAGCAGTACTTC
clone_size: many; j_call: TRBJ1-1; d_call: .; v_call: TRBV28; cdr3_aa: CASRSPGVSYTEAFF; cdr3_nt: TGTGCCAGCAGATCCCCAGGGGTAAGCTACACTGAAGCTTTCTTT
clone_size: many; j_call: TRBJ1-2; d_call: TRBD1; v_call: TRBV28; cdr3_aa: CASTPGGQGIDGYTF; cdr3_nt: TGTGCCAGCACCCCCGGGGGACAGGGGATTGATGGCTACACCTTC
clone_size: many; j_call: TRBJ1-4; d_call: TRBD1; v_call: TRBV20-1; cdr3_aa: CSATIGTGDEKLFF; cdr3_nt: TGCAGTGCAACAATCGGGACAGGCGATGAAAAACTGTTTTTT
clone_size: many; j_call: TRBJ1-5; d_call: TRBD1; v_call: TRBV24-1; cdr3_aa: CATSDRTGAGQPQHF; cdr3_nt: TGTGCCACCAGTGACCGAACAGGGGCCGGTCAGCCCCAGCATTTT
clone_size: many; j_call: TRBJ2-7; d_call: .; v_call: TRBV6-5; cdr3_aa: CASSYYSKEEQYF; cdr3_nt: TGTGCCAGCAGTTACTACTCAAAGGAAGAGCAGTACTTC
clone_size: few; j_call: TRBJ2-7; d_call: .; v_call: TRBV30; cdr3_aa: CAWSPQGRRYEQYF; cdr3_nt: TGTGCCTGGAGTCCTCAGGGCAGGAGGTACGAGCAGTACTTC
clone_size: many; j_call: TRBJ2-2; d_call: TRBD2; v_call: TRBV6-5; cdr3_aa: CASSYGGSVGTGELFF; cdr3_nt: TGTGCCAGCAGTTACGGCGGGAGCGTGGGAACCGGGGAGCTGTTTTTT
clone_size: many; j_call: TRBJ1-4; d_call: TRBD1; v_call: TRBV28; cdr3_aa: CASTPPGRGNEKLFF; cdr3_nt: TGTGCCAGCACACCCCCGGGCAGGGGGAACGAAAAACTGTTTTTT
clone_size: many; j_call: TRBJ2-2; d_call: TRBD2; v_call: TRBV7-2; cdr3_aa: CASSLEAGGGGELFF; cdr3_nt: TGTGCCAGCAGCTTAGAAGCGGGAGGTGGCGGGGAGCTGTTTTTT
clone_size: .; j_call: TRBJ1-5; d_call: TRBD1; v_call: TRBV2; cdr3_aa: CASRDRDGSNQPQHF; cdr3_nt: TGTGCCAGCAGAGACAGGGACGGCAGCAATCAGCCCCAGCATTTT
clone_size: many; j_call: TRBJ2-5; d_call: TRBD2; v_call: TRBV11-2; cdr3_aa: CAGAGGLEETQYF; cdr3_nt: TGTGCCGGAGCGGGAGGTTTAGAAGAGACCCAGTACTTC
clone_size: few; j_call: TRBJ2-5; d_call: TRBD1; v_call: TRBV27; cdr3_aa: CASTTGTGTQETQYF; cdr3_nt: TGTGCCAGCACCACGGGGACAGGGACTCAAGAGACCCAGTACTTC
clone_size: few; j_call: TRBJ2-1; d_call: .; v_call: TRBV6-2/TRBV6-3; cdr3_aa: CASSFQYEQFF; cdr3_nt: TGTGCCAGCAGTTTCCAATATGAGCAGTTCTTC
clone_size: many; j_call: TRBJ1-6; d_call: TRBD1; v_call: TRBV6-1; cdr3_aa: CASSVDRGNSPLHF; cdr3_nt: TGTGCCAGCAGTGTGGACAGGGGAAATTCACCCCTCCACTTT
clone_size: many; j_call: TRBJ2-5; d_call: .; v_call: TRBV5-1; cdr3_aa: CASSLSSSLGGETQYF; cdr3_nt: TGCGCCAGCAGCTTGTCCTCCTCGCTAGGTGGGGAGACCCAGTACTTC
clone_size: .; j_call: TRBJ2-3; d_call: .; v_call: TRBV5-1; cdr3_aa: CASSLQPGLTIDTQYF; cdr3_nt: TGCGCCAGCAGCTTACAACCGGGACTTACCATAGATACGCAGTATTTT
clone_size: many; j_call: TRBJ1-5; d_call: .; v_call: TRBV28; cdr3_aa: CASTPTGTGSEGPQHF; cdr3_nt: TGTGCCAGCACCCCGACCGGGACCGGCTCGGAGGGGCCCCAGCATTTT
clone_size: many; j_call: TRBJ2-5; d_call: .; v_call: TRBV11-3; cdr3_aa: CASSLNIRETQYF; cdr3_nt: TGTGCCAGCAGCTTAAACATAAGGGAGACCCAGTACTTC
clone_size: many; j_call: TRBJ1-2; d_call: TRBD1; v_call: TRBV7-6; cdr3_aa: CASSYRTGTNYGYTF; cdr3_nt: TGTGCCAGCAGCTACCGGACAGGAACTAACTATGGCTACACCTTC
clone_size: .; j_call: TRBJ2-3; d_call: .; v_call: TRBV11-2; cdr3_aa: CASSLLTGGTQYF; cdr3_nt: TGTGCCAGCAGCTTACTTACCGGAGGTACGCAGTATTTT
clone_size: .; j_call: TRBJ2-5; d_call: TRBD2; v_call: TRBV27; cdr3_aa: CASSFGLAGGGTRGETQYF; cdr3_nt: TGTGCCAGCAGTTTCGGACTAGCGGGAGGAGGCACCCGGGGGGAGACCCAGTACTTC
clone_size: .; j_call: TRBJ2-1; d_call: TRBD1; v_call: TRBV28; cdr3_aa: CASSLWGGTGYNEQFF; cdr3_nt: TGTGCCAGCAGTTTATGGGGCGGGACAGGTTACAATGAGCAGTTCTTC
clone_size: few; j_call: TRBJ2-3; d_call: TRBD2; v_call: TRBV5-1; cdr3_aa: CASSLDVGGSTDTQYF; cdr3_nt: TGCGCCAGCAGCTTGGATGTGGGAGGGAGCACAGATACGCAGTATTTT
clone_size: .; j_call: TRBJ2-7; d_call: TRBD1; v_call: TRBV3-1; cdr3_aa: CASSHAGQTGGLDEQYF; cdr3_nt: TGTGCCAGCAGCCACGCCGGGCAGACAGGGGGCTTGGACGAGCAGTACTTC
clone_size: many; j_call: TRBJ1-2; d_call: .; v_call: TRBV7-2; cdr3_aa: CASSIAIFNYGYTF; cdr3_nt: TGTGCCAGCAGCATAGCCATTTTTAACTATGGCTACACCTTC
clone_size: .; j_call: TRBJ1-1; d_call: TRBD1; v_call: TRBV14; cdr3_aa: CASSPQVWDRGRGTEAFF; cdr3_nt: TGTGCCAGCAGCCCGCAGGTCTGGGACAGGGGGCGCGGGACTGAAGCTTTCTTT